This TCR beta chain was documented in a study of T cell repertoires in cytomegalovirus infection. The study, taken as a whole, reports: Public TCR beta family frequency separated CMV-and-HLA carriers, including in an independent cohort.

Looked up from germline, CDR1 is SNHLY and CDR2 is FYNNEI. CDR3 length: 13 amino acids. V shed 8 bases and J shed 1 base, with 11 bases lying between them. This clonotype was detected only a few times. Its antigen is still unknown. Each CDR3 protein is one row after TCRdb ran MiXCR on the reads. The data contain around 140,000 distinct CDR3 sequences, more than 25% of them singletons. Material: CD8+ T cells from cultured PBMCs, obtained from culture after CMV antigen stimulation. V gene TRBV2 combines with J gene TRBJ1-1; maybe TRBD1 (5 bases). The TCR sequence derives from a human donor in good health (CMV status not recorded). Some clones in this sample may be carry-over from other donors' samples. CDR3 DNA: TGTGCCAGCCTTGAGGGGCCGAACACTGAAGCTTTCTTT. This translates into CASLEGPNTEAFF.